The clone carrying this TCR beta chain was detected ten times or more. Its antigen is not identified. These data belong to a study of T cells in Graves' hyperthyroidism and ophthalmopathy. RNA transcripts served as the template for amplifying TCR beta CDR3 regions. The study used the HTBI primer set for a first-round RT-PCR of the TCR CDR3. TCRdb reanalysed the multiplex PCR reads using MiXCR and keeps one entry per CDR3 protein. The profile shows 600,000 to 850,000 distinct CDR3 sequences, 18% of them singletons. Study observations and caveats: Most thyroid clonotypes with frequency above 0.001 were detected in blood.

Looked up from germline, CDR1 is SNHLY and CDR2 is FYNNEI. CDR3 size: 13 residues. V was clipped by 4 bases and J by 0 bases, with 5 bases between them. Diagnoses rested on clinical symptoms, serum thyroxine and TRAb, thyroid ultrasound and orbital computed tomography. The sequenced material came from blood. This receptor was identified in a woman between 50 and 59 years old with Graves' hyperthyroidism that later progressed to Graves' ophthalmopathy. The V call is TRBV2, the J call TRBJ2-3; D gene uncertain. Here the CDR3 DNA reads TGTGCCAGCAGTGGATCTAGCACAGATACGCAGTATTTT. As protein: CASSGSSTDTQYF.